A single sample gave rise to the 30 T cell receptor beta chains below, sequenced in a study of cytomegalovirus exposure and HLA in healthy donors. Researchers ran the PCR with 60 Vbeta and 13 Jbeta primers. The table came from immunoSEQ multiplex PCR; TCRdb's copy has only in-frame clones and leaves some out. The table shows around 140,000 clones, with roughly four fifths occurring only once. The sample consisted of PBMCs. These TCRs come from a female donor in good health and CMV-seronegative.

The chain couples TRBV30 to TRBJ1-4, with 8 bases that match TRBD1. This CDR3 has 13 residues. The germline gives CDR1 GTSNPN, CDR2 SVGIG (reference sequence). V shed 4 bases and J 7 bases; nucleotides not matched to a gene: 5. Here the CDR3 reads CAWTGQDREKLFF. As DNA, the CDR3 is TGTGCCTGGACGGGACAGGACCGTGAAAAACTGTTTTTT. The variable domain in full, with the rest retrieved from reference TRBV30 and TRBJ1-4, is SQTIHQWPATLVQPVGSPLSLECTVEGTSNPNLYWYRQAAGRGLQLLFYSVGIGQISSEVPQNLSASRPQDRQFILSSKKLLLSDSGFYLCAWTGQDREKLFFGSGTQLSVL.

Worth noting for this clone: The sample contains more than one DNA sequence encoding this CDR3. The chain joins TRBV7-9 to TRBJ1-1; 7 bases map to TRBD1. This CDR3 contains 14 residues. J gave up 1 base and V 5 bases, and 4 bases lay outside the gene matches. Germline V CDR1 and CDR2: SEHNR, FQNEAQ (reference sequence). The chain's CDR3 is CASSLRTGNTEAFF. In nucleotides, the CDR3 is TGTGCCAGCAGCCTCCGGACAGGGAACACTGAAGCTTTCTTT.

This clone appeared many times. The V gene is TRBV5-4, the J gene TRBJ2-2; 15 bases align to TRBD2. Germline V gene data show CDR1 as SGHNT and CDR2 as YYREEE (reference sequence). With 5 bases clipped from V and 2 bases from J, the junction kept 4 bases outside the gene matches. The length of the CDR3 is 17 residues. CDR3 residues: CASRAGLAGGNTGELFF. The CDR3 bases are TGTGCCAGCAGAGCGGGACTAGCGGGAGGAAACACCGGGGAGCTGTTTTTT.

The chain has TRBV19 and TRBJ2-5; D ambiguous. The germline CDR1 and CDR2 sequences are LNHDA and SQIVND (reference sequence). The CDR3 loop spans 11 amino acids. V gave up 1 base and J gave up 7 bases, with 4 bases separating them. CDR3 bases: TGTGCCAGTAGTATAGGCGGGACCCAGTACTTC. Its protein product is CASSIGGTQYF. The variable domain in full, completed from reference TRBV19 and TRBJ2-5, reads DGGITQSPKYLFRKEGQNVTLSCEQNLNHDAMYWYRQDPGQGLRLIYYSQIVNDFQKGDIAEGYSVSREKKESFPLTVTSAQKNPTAFYLCASSIGGTQYFGPGTRLLVL.

The V gene is TRBV7-9, the J gene TRBJ1-2; no reliable D call. Per the germline V gene, CDR1 is SEHNR and CDR2 is FQNEAQ (reference sequence). V lost 2 bases and J 2 bases, leaving 12 bases between the germline ends. The CDR3 extends over 15 amino acids. The CDR3 nucleotides are TGTGCCAGCAGCTTACTTCTGGGCAGGAACTATGGCTACACCTTC. Translated, it gives CASSLLLGRNYGYTF.

The V call is TRBV5-8, the J call TRBJ2-1; 7 nucleotides agree with TRBD1. The junction had 11 bases not matched to a gene; V was cut back by 4 bases and J by 10 bases. Germline CDR1 reads SGHTS; CDR2 reads YDEGEE. The CDR3 is 14 amino acids. CDR3 region: CASSPGQRTMEQFF. The CDR3 DNA is TGTGCCAGCAGCCCGGGACAGAGGACAATGGAGCAGTTCTTC.

This chain connects TRBV15 to TRBJ2-7; a possible D gene is TRBD1 (5 bases). Trimming took off 1 base at V and 3 bases at J, with 7 bases between the two ends. CDR3 length: 13 residues. The germline V gene encodes CDR1 LNHNV and CDR2 YYDKDF (reference sequence). CDR3 amino acids: CATSRGDSYEQYF. DNA for the CDR3: TGTGCCACCAGCAGAGGAGACAGCTACGAGCAGTACTTC.

The chain carries TRBV7-7 and TRBJ2-5, with 13 bases identical to TRBD2. The CDR3 loop spans 18 amino acids. V trimming: 1 base; J trimming: 3 bases; junction bases outside the gene matches: 8. Germline V gives CDR1 SSHAT, CDR2 FNYEAQ (reference sequence). The CDR3 reads CASSLGGLAGSGKETQYF. CDR3 nucleotide sequence: TGTGCCAGCAGCTTAGGGGGACTAGCGGGGAGCGGGAAAGAGACCCAGTACTTC.

This rearrangement joins TRBV7-9 to TRBJ2-1; 10 nucleotides match TRBD1. Germline CDR1 is SEHNR and CDR2 is FQNEAQ (reference sequence). The CDR3 consists of 14 residues. With 5 bases clipped from V and 12 bases from J, the junction kept 10 bases outside the gene matches. Written as DNA, the CDR3 is TGTGCCAGCAGCCCAGGAGGGACAGGGGAGGGGCAGTTCTTC. Amino acids: CASSPGGTGEGQFF.

This chain uses TRBV9 with TRBJ2-3; D is uncertain. Trimming took 3 bases from V and 5 from J, leaving 16 bases between them. The CDR3 is made up of 15 amino acids. In germline, CDR1 is SGDLS, CDR2 YYNGEE. Written as DNA, the CDR3 is TGTGCCAGCAGCGCACAACCTAGAGTAATAGATACGCAGTATTTT. Protein: CASSAQPRVIDTQYF.

In DNA form, the CDR3 reads TGTGCCAGCAGTCCTACAGGGTACATGAATGGCTACACCTTC. Translated: CASSPTGYMNGYTF. The rearrangement joins TRBV27 to TRBJ1-2; possible D gene TRBD1, 6 bases. V dropped 5 bases and J dropped 6 bases, with 16 bases sitting between them. CDR1 and CDR2 from the germline V gene are MNHEY and SMNVEV (reference sequence). The CDR3 covers 14 residues.

The chain has TRBV19 and TRBJ1-1, with D unclear. Trimming removed 5 bases at V and 14 bases at J, with 30 bases between. Germline V gene lookup returns CDR1 LNHDA and CDR2 SQIVND (reference sequence). This CDR3 contains 16 residues. In nucleotides, the CDR3 is TGTGCCAGTAGTCCCACCCCCCTTCTGGGTTCGGTTGAGGAGTTCTTT. Encoded protein: CASSPTPLLGSVEEFF. The full variable domain, in which reference TRBV19 and TRBJ1-1 provide the parts outside the CDR3, is DGGITQSPKYLFRKEGQNVTLSCEQNLNHDAMYWYRQDPGQGLRLIYYSQIVNDFQKGDIAEGYSVSREKKESFPLTVTSAQKNPTAFYLCASSPTPLLGSVEEFFGQGTRLTVV.

In this sample, this clone turned up a few times. CDR3 residues: CASSVQGSNTEAFF. The DNA of the CDR3 is TGTGCCAGCAGCGTACAGGGATCGAACACTGAAGCTTTCTTT. This chain joins TRBV9 and TRBJ1-1; tentatively, D is TRBD1 (5 bases). The germline V gene encodes CDR1 SGDLS and CDR2 YYNGEE. CDR3 length: 14 amino acids. Trimming took 1 base from V and 1 from J, leaving 8 bases between them.

The chain joins TRBV27 to TRBJ2-7; possibly TRBD2 for D (5 bases). The V gene lost 2 bases and the J gene lost 2 bases, with 13 bases spanning the gap. Germline V gives CDR1 MNHEY, CDR2 SMNVEV (reference sequence). The CDR3 is 15 residues long. CDR3 DNA: TGTGCCAGCAGTTTAGCCGCGCGGGCCACCTACGAGCAGTACTTC. Translating gives CASSLAARATYEQYF.

The gene calls are TRBV6-1 and TRBJ1-5; 11 bases fit TRBD1. After removal of 5 bases from V and 6 bases from J, the junction contained 6 bases not matched to a gene. CDR3 length equals 15 residues. The germline V gene encodes CDR1 MNHNS and CDR2 SASEGT. The CDR3 sequence is CASSWTGGAGQPQHF. Written as DNA, the CDR3 is TGTGCCAGCAGTTGGACAGGGGGCGCGGGTCAGCCCCAGCATTTT.

V gene TRBV29-1 combines with J gene TRBJ1-2; a possible D gene is TRBD1 (6 bases). Germline values: CDR1 SQVTM, CDR2 ANQGSEA. CDR3 size: 11 residues. V was cut by 7 bases and J by 7 bases, with 13 bases left in between. CDR3 sequence: CSASGDGGYTF. The DNA for the CDR3 is TGCAGCGCTTCAGGGGACGGTGGCTACACCTTC. Using reference TRBV29-1 and TRBJ1-2 for the parts outside the CDR3, the full variable domain is SAVISQKPSRDICQRGTSLTIQCQVDSQVTMMFWYRQQPGQSLTLIATANQGSEATYESGFVIDKFPISRPNLTFSTLTVSNMSPEDSSIYLCSASGDGGYTFGSGTRLTVV.

The chain employs TRBV27 and TRBJ2-1, with D tentatively TRBD2 (6 bases). Trimming cost V 4 bases and J 9 bases, with 16 bases left between them. CDR3 length: 14 amino acids. Looked up from germline, CDR1 is MNHEY and CDR2 is SMNVEV (reference sequence). CDR3 bases: TGTGCCAGCAGTTCCGGAGGGCCTAGTCGTGAGCAGTTCTTC. It specifies CASSSGGPSREQFF.

V gene TRBV11-3 combines with J gene TRBJ2-5; 12 nucleotides agree with TRBD2. Germline V CDR1 and CDR2: SGHNT, YENEEA. Unmatched junction bases numbered 13, after V lost 0 bases and J lost 5 bases. This CDR3 has 19 residues. In DNA, the CDR3 is TGTGCCAGCAGCTTAGACTCTCGCGCTAGCGGGGGGGCGTGGGAGACCCAGTACTTC. It is translated as CASSLDSRASGGAWETQYF.

This chain links TRBV5-4 with TRBJ1-3; TRBD1 is a possible D gene (6 bases). Looked up from germline, CDR1 is SGHNT and CDR2 is YYREEE (reference sequence). The CDR3 length is 16 residues. V lost 0 bases to trimming and J lost 4 bases, with 14 bases between them. CDR3 bases: TGTGCCAGCAGCTTGGCGTCAGGGGCGAGGGGAAACACCATATATTTT. It yields the protein CASSLASGARGNTIYF.

CDR3 residues: CASSSRDTLYGYTF. DNA for the CDR3: TGTGCCAGTAGTAGCCGGGACACCCTCTATGGCTACACCTTC. The chain employs TRBV19 and TRBJ1-2; D possibly corresponds to TRBD1 (6 bases). From germline, CDR1 is LNHDA and CDR2 SQIVND (reference sequence). V dropped 4 bases and J dropped 4 bases, with 13 bases sitting between them. This CDR3 spans 14 amino acids. Full variable domain (missing parts from reference TRBV19 and TRBJ1-2): DGGITQSPKYLFRKEGQNVTLSCEQNLNHDAMYWYRQDPGQGLRLIYYSQIVNDFQKGDIAEGYSVSREKKESFPLTVTSAQKNPTAFYLCASSSRDTLYGYTFGSGTRLTVV.

In regard to this clone: This CDR3 is also generated by other DNA sequences in the sample. V gene TRBV19 combines with J gene TRBJ2-5; D may be TRBD1 (5 bases). This CDR3 spans 13 amino acids. V lost 3 bases to trimming and J lost 5 bases, with 10 bases between them. Germline CDR1 LNHDA, CDR2 SQIVND (reference sequence). The CDR3 DNA sequence: TGTGCCAGTAGTATTGACAGCGAGGAGACCCAGTACTTC. It specifies CASSIDSEETQYF.

The rearrangement joins TRBV5-1 to TRBJ2-7; 11 nucleotides agree with TRBD1. V gave up 0 bases and J gave up 3 bases; unmatched junction bases: 8. The CDR3 length is 17 residues. From germline, CDR1 is SGHRS and CDR2 YFSETQ. CDR3 region: CASSLAGQGAGVYEQYF. The CDR3 DNA is TGCGCCAGCAGCTTGGCCGGACAGGGGGCTGGCGTCTACGAGCAGTACTTC.

The CDR3 sequence is CASSLGQSGEAFF. In nucleotides, the CDR3 is TGCGCCAGCAGCTTGGGACAGTCAGGTGAAGCTTTCTTT. The V gene is TRBV5-1, the J gene TRBJ1-1; a weak D match, TRBD1 (5 bases). The CDR3 covers 13 residues. The germline V and J ends were trimmed by 0 bases and 7 bases, with 10 bases remaining between them. Germline V gene data show CDR1 as SGHRS and CDR2 as YFSETQ. Complete variable domain (other parts from reference TRBV5-1 and TRBJ1-1): KAGVTQTPRYLIKTRGQQVTLSCSPISGHRSVSWYQQTPGQGLQFLFEYFSETQRNKGNFPGRFSGRQFSNSRSEMNVSTLELGDSALYLCASSLGQSGEAFFGQGTRLTVV.

This clone was seen a single time. The chain joins TRBV6-1 to TRBJ2-1, with TRBD2 as a possible D gene (5 bases). The CDR3 is 15 residues long. Germline CDR1 is MNHNS and CDR2 is SASEGT. The V and J ends lost 6 bases and 5 bases respectively, with 17 bases between them. CDR3 residues: CASRYSAGPHNEQFF. The CDR3 DNA reads as TGTGCCAGCAGATATAGCGCCGGGCCCCACAATGAGCAGTTCTTC.

This clone appeared once. V and J are TRBV11-2 and TRBJ2-3; 10 bases align to TRBD1. The CDR3 runs 14 residues. Germline CDR1 and CDR2: SGHAT and FQNNGV. The ends lost 5 bases at V and 6 bases at J; junction bases unmatched: 5. As DNA, the CDR3 is TGTGCCAGCAGCCGGGACAGGGGTGGGGATACGCAGTATTTT. Protein product: CASSRDRGGDTQYF. Supplemented by reference TRBV11-2 and TRBJ2-3, the full variable domain reads EAGVAQSPRYKIIEKRQSVAFWCNPISGHATLYWYQQILGQGPKLLIQFQNNGVVDDSQLPKDRFSAERLKGVDSTLKIQPAKLEDSAVYLCASSRDRGGDTQYFGPGTRLTVL.

This clone was seen a handful of times. The chain recombines TRBV6-5 with TRBJ1-4; D uncertain. The CDR3 covers 15 residues. Germline V lookup: CDR1 MNHEY, CDR2 SVGAGI. V was clipped by 2 bases and J by 10 bases, with 17 bases between them. CDR3 region: CASSYEGPPGGKLFF. The CDR3 bases are TGTGCCAGCAGTTACGAAGGACCGCCCGGAGGAAAACTGTTTTTT.

Details on this clone: An end of the junction does not agree with germline; a read error may underlie this. The rearrangement joins TRBV18 to TRBJ2-5, with 14 bases that match TRBD2. The germline V gene encodes CDR1 KGHSH and CDR2 LQKENI. CDR3 length: 16 residues. The CDR3 sequence: CASSLTGLAGEETQYF. In nucleotides, the CDR3 is TGTGCCAGCTCACTAACGGGACTAGCGGGAGAAGAAACCCAGTACTTC.

The J gene is TRBJ2-3, the V gene TRBV7-8; tentative D call: TRBD1 (6 bases). Per germline, CDR1 SGHVS and CDR2 FQNEAQ. V was clipped by 5 bases and J by 10 bases, with 16 bases between them. The length of the CDR3 is 13 residues. Here the CDR3 reads CASSTVRGEAQYF. The CDR3 DNA reads TGTGCCAGCAGCACAGTCAGGGGTGAAGCGCAGTATTTT. Full variable domain (remainder filled in from reference TRBV7-8 and TRBJ2-3): GAGVSQSPRYKVAKRGQDVALRCDPISGHVSLFWYQQALGQGPEFLTYFQNEAQLDKSGLPSDRFFAERPEGSVSTLKIQRTQQEDSAVYLCASSTVRGEAQYFGPGTRLTVL.

The chain uses TRBV11-2 and TRBJ2-1; 8 bases are a match to TRBD2. V gave up 0 bases and J gave up 4 bases; unmatched junction bases: 5. Germline CDR1 and CDR2: SGHAT and FQNNGV. This CDR3 has 16 amino acids. The CDR3 DNA is TGTGCCAGCAGCTTAGATGAAACTAGCGGTTACAATGAGCAGTTCTTC. It encodes CASSLDETSGYNEQFF.

CDR3 sequence reads: CASSEQGWNYGYTF. CDR3 nucleotide sequence: TGTGCCAGTAGTGAACAGGGTTGGAACTATGGCTACACCTTC. The chain is built from TRBV19 and TRBJ1-2; D possibly corresponds to TRBD1 (6 bases). With 5 bases removed from V and 2 bases from J, the gap between germline ends came to 12 bases. The length of the CDR3 is 14 residues. Germline CDR1 reads LNHDA; CDR2 reads SQIVND (reference sequence). Full variable domain (rest looked up from reference TRBV19 and TRBJ1-2): DGGITQSPKYLFRKEGQNVTLSCEQNLNHDAMYWYRQDPGQGLRLIYYSQIVNDFQKGDIAEGYSVSREKKESFPLTVTSAQKNPTAFYLCASSEQGWNYGYTFGSGTRLTVV.